One TCR beta chain is described in this entry. Original data processing: Cell counts per sample came from amplifying reference gene primers. Measured with immunoSEQ multiplex PCR; TCRdb has only the in-frame clones, and not every one. V and J calls and clone size come straight from that table; D and trimming were deduced from the DNA. The data contain a few hundred thousand clones, over 80% of them singletons. The sample belongs to a study of blood T cell repertoires in COVID-19. Overall study context: Samples taken during acute and convalescent COVID-19 were collected in the United States, Italy and Spain.

This CDR3 contains 14 residues. Germline V gene data show CDR1 as MGHRA and CDR2 as YSYEKL. The V gene lost 2 bases and the J gene lost 8 bases, with 10 bases spanning the gap. The chain joins TRBV4-1 to TRBJ1-6; no definite D call. This clonotype was sampled from a woman aged 40 to 55 who had recovered from COVID-19. Sequences were obtained from peripheral blood. CDR3 DNA: TGCGCCAGCAGCCAATTTAAAGGAGATTCACCCCTCCACTTT. Amino acids: CASSQFKGDSPLHF.